Sequencing of this T cell receptor (beta chain) was carried out in a study of molecular identifiers for immune sequencing clone quantification. Germline assignment: CDR1 SGDLS and CDR2 YYNGEE. With V trimmed by 0 bases and J by 0 bases, 2 bases remained unmatched. The CDR3 extends over 15 amino acids. Each CDR3 protein is one row after TCRdb ran MiXCR on the PCR reads. The sample includes some 590,000 distinct CDR3 sequences, 25% seen only once; the top ten take about 0.81%. This TCR was sampled from a human donor in good health. Some libraries in this study had Jurkat cell RNA spiked in. The chain links TRBV9 to TRBJ2-5; 7 bases map to TRBD1. The specimen was naive CD8+ T cells from blood, with Jurkat cell RNA spiked in. Subset described: FACS-sorted CD8+CD4-CCR7+CD45RA+ naive T cells. The CDR3 is CASSVGTGDQETQYF. In DNA, the CDR3 is TGTGCCAGCAGCGTAGGCACAGGGGACCAAGAGACCCAGTACTTC.